Presented here are 23 T cell receptor beta chains from one specimen sequenced in a study of T-cell reconstitution after alpha-beta-depleted transplantation in children. Unique molecular identifiers were built into the TCRbeta library. One entry per CDR3 protein results from TCRdb running MiXCR on the PCR reads. Among about 600,000 distinct CDR3 sequences listed, about 10% were seen once. Sequencing used PBMCs from the stem cell graft donor, obtained from the stem cell graft. These receptors originate from a human donor who donated a stem cell graft to a child with acute myeloid leukemia.

V gene TRBV7-3 combines with J gene TRBJ2-1, with D perhaps TRBD2 (5 bases). This CDR3 has 13 residues. The germline V and J ends were trimmed by 6 bases and 8 bases, with 14 bases remaining between them. Germline V gene data show CDR1 as SGHTA and CDR2 as FQGTGA. CDR3 region: CASSSRLADEQFF. CDR3 coding DNA: TGTGCCAGCAGTTCCCGGCTAGCCGATGAGCAGTTCTTC. Complete variable domain (other parts from reference TRBV7-3 and TRBJ2-1): GAGVSQTPSNKVTEKGKYVELRCDPISGHTALYWYRQSLGQGPEFLIYFQGTGAADDSGLPNDRFFAVRPEGSVSTLKIQRTERGDSAVYLCASSSRLADEQFFGPGTRLTVL.

The chain joins TRBV7-2 to TRBJ2-5, with D uncertain. Germline V gene sequence: CDR1 SGHTA, CDR2 FQGNSA. Trimming took off 2 bases at V and 1 base at J, with 5 bases between the two ends. The CDR3 is 13 amino acids. The CDR3 spells CASSLRAQETQYF. CDR3 bases: TGTGCCAGCAGCTTAAGGGCCCAAGAGACCCAGTACTTC.

This clonotype came up many times. This chain joins TRBV5-6 and TRBJ1-6; D gene unclear. V was clipped by 0 bases and J by 1 base, with 11 bases between them. Germline loops: CDR1 SGHDT, CDR2 YYEEEE. This CDR3 contains 17 residues. The CDR3 loop is CASSLEAIDSYNSPLHF. CDR3 nucleotide sequence: TGTGCCAGCAGCTTGGAGGCAATCGATTCCTATAATTCACCCCTCCACTTT. The full variable domain, completed using reference TRBV5-6 and TRBJ1-6, is DAGVTQSPTHLIKTRGQQVTLRCSPKSGHDTVSWYQQALGQGPQFIFQYYEEEERQRGNFPDRFSGHQFPNYSSELNVNALLLGDSALYLCASSLEAIDSYNSPLHFGNGTRLTVT.

This clonotype occurred many times. The V call is TRBV20-1, the J call TRBJ2-7; D possibly corresponds to TRBD2 (6 bases). V was pared by 6 bases and J by 2 bases, with 14 bases between. CDR3 length: 13 residues. Germline lookup yields CDR1 DFQATT and CDR2 SNEGSKA (reference sequence). The CDR3 here is CSASGWGAYEQYF. The CDR3 nucleotides read TGCAGTGCCAGTGGTTGGGGGGCCTACGAGCAGTACTTC.

This clonotype was seen only a few times. V usage is TRBV14 and J usage is TRBJ2-2, with TRBD2 matching over 7 bases. In germline, CDR1 is SGHDN, CDR2 FVKESK. The CDR3 totals 16 residues. Trimming cost V 4 bases and J 2 bases; bases outside gene matches: 7. Here the CDR3 reads CASSRASGINTGELFF. For the CDR3, the DNA is TGTGCCAGCAGCCGAGCTAGCGGAATAAACACCGGGGAGCTGTTTTTT. Using reference TRBV14 and TRBJ2-2 for the parts outside the CDR3, the full variable domain is EAGVTQFPSHSVIEKGQTVTLRCDPISGHDNLYWYRRVMGKEIKFLLHFVKESKQDESGMPNNRFLAERTGGTYSTLKVQPAELEDSGVYFCASSRASGINTGELFFGEGSRLTVL.

This clonotype has ten or more counts. The gene calls are TRBV5-1 and TRBJ2-6; the D is unclear. Germline V gene lookup returns CDR1 SGHRS and CDR2 YFSETQ. The CDR3 contains 15 residues. V lost 1 base and J 1 base, leaving 6 bases between the germline ends. CDR3 in amino acids: CASSLQISGANVLTF. The CDR3, as DNA: TGCGCCAGCAGCTTGCAGATTTCTGGGGCCAACGTCCTGACTTTC.

This clonotype has ten or more counts. V usage is TRBV29-1 and J usage is TRBJ2-7; TRBD2 might be the D (5 bases). The germline gives CDR1 SQVTM, CDR2 ANQGSEA. The V and J ends lost 4 bases and 0 bases respectively, with 16 bases between them. The CDR3 has 15 amino acids. In nucleotides, the CDR3 is TGCAGCGTTGTGCCTTATGGGGAGTACTCCTACGAGCAGTACTTC. As protein: CSVVPYGEYSYEQYF.

At least ten counts were recorded for this clonotype. V usage is TRBV6-6 and J usage is TRBJ1-5; no reliable D call. The CDR3 is 13 amino acids. Trimming left V 8 bases short and J 3 bases short, with 11 bases between. Germline lookup yields CDR1 MNHNY and CDR2 SVGAGI (reference sequence). CDR3 in DNA: TGTGCCAGCCTTCGGAGCTTCAATCAGCCCCAGCATTTT. Its protein is CASLRSFNQPQHF.

The chain links TRBV27 to TRBJ2-1; 7 bases are a match to TRBD2. The V gene end was trimmed by 7 bases and the J gene end by 4 bases; junction bases not matched to a gene: 22. Germline-derived CDR1 and CDR2 are MNHEY and SMNVEV (reference sequence). This CDR3 has 19 residues. This CDR3 reads CASTLRWTRSQGNYNEQFF. The CDR3 DNA reads TGTGCCAGCACCCTCCGTTGGACTAGAAGTCAAGGAAATTACAATGAGCAGTTCTTC.

This clonotype has just a few counts. The chain recombines TRBV20-1 with TRBJ2-3; 9 bases map to TRBD2. Germline CDR1 and CDR2: DFQATT and SNEGSKA (reference sequence). This CDR3 is built from 17 residues. The ends lost 1 base at V and 2 bases at J; junction bases unmatched: 10. CDR3 bases: TGCAGTGCTAGAGTTAAAAGGGCTAGCGGGATCACAGATACGCAGTATTTT. It codes for CSARVKRASGITDTQYF.

The chain combines TRBV19 with TRBJ2-7; no clear D gene. The ends were cut back, 8 bases at V and 2 bases at J, with 16 bases in the middle. Looked up from germline, CDR1 is LNHDA and CDR2 is SQIVND (reference sequence). The CDR3 is 14 residues long. The CDR3 DNA follows: TGTGCCAGTTGCAGTATCGGACCCACCTACGAGCAGTACTTC. Protein product: CASCSIGPTYEQYF. The variable domain in full, with the rest retrieved from reference TRBV19 and TRBJ2-7, is DGGITQSPKYLFRKEGQNVTLSCEQNLNHDAMYWYRQDPGQGLRLIYYSQIVNDFQKGDIAEGYSVSREKKESFPLTVTSAQKNPTAFYLCASCSIGPTYEQYFGPGTRLTVT.

A few counts support this clonotype. This chain connects TRBV29-1 to TRBJ2-1, with 10 bases fitting TRBD2. Germline V lookup: CDR1 SQVTM, CDR2 ANQGSEA. The CDR3 is 14 residues long. With V trimmed by 3 bases and J by 5 bases, 4 bases remained unmatched. The CDR3 coding sequence is TGCAGCGTTGACGCGGGACTAGCGAACAATGAGCAGTTCTTC. This gives the protein CSVDAGLANNEQFF.

A few counts support this clonotype. The chain couples TRBV5-1 to TRBJ2-5; D is uncertain. The CDR3 spans 15 residues. The germline V gene has CDR1 SGHRS and CDR2 YFSETQ. The V and J ends lost 0 bases and 0 bases respectively, with 9 bases between them. The CDR3 region has the DNA TGCGCCAGCAGCTTGGCCATGGGGTACCAAGAGACCCAGTACTTC. It codes for CASSLAMGYQETQYF.

This chain uses TRBV27 with TRBJ2-5, with a possible D match to TRBD2 (5 bases). V lost 3 bases and J lost 4, with 12 bases in between. This CDR3 spans 14 amino acids. CDR1 is MNHEY and CDR2 is SMNVEV in the germline V gene (reference sequence). The CDR3 protein is CASSFRFRGETQYF. Here the CDR3 DNA reads TGTGCCAGCAGTTTTCGCTTTCGGGGAGAGACCCAGTACTTC.

The V and J genes are TRBV13 and TRBJ2-7; 11 bases fit TRBD2. Germline V gene lookup returns CDR1 PRHDT and CDR2 FYEKMQ (reference sequence). The CDR3 sequence is 15 residues long. With V trimmed by 5 bases and J by 6 bases, 9 bases remained unmatched. CDR3 bases: TGTGCCAGCAGCGTTAGCGGGAGGGCCTATCCCGAGCAGTACTTC. Its protein product is CASSVSGRAYPEQYF.

This clonotype was observed many times. The chain has TRBV28 and TRBJ2-7, with 10 nucleotides matching TRBD2. V dropped 6 bases and J dropped 2; count of bases not matched to a gene: 4. This CDR3 has 14 amino acids. Germline V lookup: CDR1 MDHEN, CDR2 SYDVKM. CDR3 residues: CASSDTSGAYEQYF. The CDR3, as DNA: TGTGCCAGCAGCGATACTAGCGGGGCCTACGAGCAGTACTTC.

Ten or more counts support this clonotype. This sequence joins TRBV12-3 or TRBV12-4 and TRBJ1-3; weak D call: TRBD1 (6 bases). Trimming cost V 6 bases and J 8 bases, with 14 bases left between them. CDR3 length equals 13 residues. The CDR3 reads CASSVGGADTIYF. DNA of the CDR3: TGTGCCAGCAGCGTCGGGGGGGCGGACACCATATATTTT.

The V call is TRBV28, the J call TRBJ2-4; D gene unclear. CDR1 and CDR2 (germline): MDHEN, SYDVKM. Trimming took off 6 bases at V and 0 bases at J, with 12 bases between the two ends. This CDR3 has 15 residues. CDR3 residues: CASSFPAVAKNIQYF. In DNA, the CDR3 is TGTGCCAGCAGCTTCCCGGCGGTAGCCAAAAACATTCAGTACTTC.

For this clonotype: One junction end disagrees with the germline gene, perhaps due to a read error. The rearrangement joins TRBV4-3 to TRBJ1-2; D gene ambiguous. This CDR3 comprises 15 residues. Germline V gene lookup returns CDR1 LGHNA and CDR2 YSLEER. In DNA, the CDR3 is TGCGCCAGCAGCCAAGAATCGGGCAGCTCCTATGGCTACAACTTC. Residues: CASSQESGSSYGYNF.

J is TRBJ2-7 and V is TRBV7-2, with TRBD2 matching 7 bases. V dropped 3 bases and J dropped 2; count of bases not matched to a gene: 7. The V gene's germline CDR1 is SGHTA and CDR2 FQGNSA. The CDR3 has 15 amino acids. The CDR3 nucleotides are TGTGCCAGCAGCTTCTATACTAGCGAGGCCTACGAGCAGTACTTC. Translated: CASSFYTSEAYEQYF.

The rearrangement links TRBV5-1 to TRBJ2-3; TRBD2 matches 8 bases. Germline CDR1 and CDR2: SGHRS and YFSETQ. The CDR3 contains 12 residues. CDR3 coding DNA: TGCGCTCCGGGGGGGGCACGCGATACGCAGTATTTT. It encodes CAPGGARDTQYF.

The CDR3 bases are TGCGCCAGCAGCTTGGGGTGGGCACCGAGCTCCTACGAGCAGTACTTC. Protein: CASSLGWAPSSYEQYF. The rearrangement joins TRBV5-1 to TRBJ2-7, with D unresolved. The CDR3 sequence is 16 residues long. Per germline, CDR1 SGHRS and CDR2 YFSETQ. V was clipped by 0 bases and J by 0 bases, with 13 bases between them.

The rearrangement joins TRBV6-5 to TRBJ2-7; 8 positions agree with TRBD2. V lost 8 bases and J lost 5; bases outside the gene matches: 5. This CDR3 region has 12 residues. CDR1 and CDR2 from the germline V gene are MNHEY and SVGAGI. The CDR3 DNA is TGTGCCAGCCGGGAGGGGGACGACGAGCAGTACTTC. It codes for CASREGDDEQYF.